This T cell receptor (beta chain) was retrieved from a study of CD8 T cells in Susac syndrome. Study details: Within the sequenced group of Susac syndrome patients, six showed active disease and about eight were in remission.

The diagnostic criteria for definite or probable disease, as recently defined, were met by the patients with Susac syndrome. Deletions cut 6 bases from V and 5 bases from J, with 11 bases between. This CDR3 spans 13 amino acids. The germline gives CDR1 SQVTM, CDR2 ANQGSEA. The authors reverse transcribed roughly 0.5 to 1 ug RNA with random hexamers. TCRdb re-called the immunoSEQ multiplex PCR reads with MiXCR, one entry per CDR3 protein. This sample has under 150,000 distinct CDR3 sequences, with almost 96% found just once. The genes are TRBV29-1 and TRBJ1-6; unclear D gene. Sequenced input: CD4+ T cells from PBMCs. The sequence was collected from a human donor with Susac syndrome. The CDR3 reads CSVAASNNSPLHF. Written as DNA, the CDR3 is TGCAGCGTAGCCGCGAGCAATAATTCACCCCTCCACTTT.